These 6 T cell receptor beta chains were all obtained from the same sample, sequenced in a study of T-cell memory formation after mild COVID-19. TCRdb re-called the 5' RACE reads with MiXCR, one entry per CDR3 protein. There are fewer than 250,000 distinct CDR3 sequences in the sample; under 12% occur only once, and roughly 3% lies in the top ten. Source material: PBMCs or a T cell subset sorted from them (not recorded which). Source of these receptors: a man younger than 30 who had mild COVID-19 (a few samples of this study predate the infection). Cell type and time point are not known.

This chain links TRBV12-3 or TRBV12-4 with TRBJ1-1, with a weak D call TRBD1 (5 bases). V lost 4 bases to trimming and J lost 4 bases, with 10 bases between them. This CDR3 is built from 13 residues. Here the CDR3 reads CASSSAGGTEAFF. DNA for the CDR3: TGTGCCAGCAGTTCAGCTGGGGGCACTGAAGCTTTCTTT.

Here the CDR3 DNA reads TGCGCCAGCAGCTTGGCCGAAGTGGCCTGGCGGGGGGTACCGGATGACCAGTACTTC. It yields the protein CASSLAEVAWRGVPDDQYF. This chain joins TRBV5-1 and TRBJ2-5, with 8 bases that match TRBD2. The CDR3 runs to 19 residues. CDR1 is SGHRS and CDR2 is YFSETQ in the germline V gene. Trimming cost V 0 bases and J 10 bases; bases outside gene matches: 23.

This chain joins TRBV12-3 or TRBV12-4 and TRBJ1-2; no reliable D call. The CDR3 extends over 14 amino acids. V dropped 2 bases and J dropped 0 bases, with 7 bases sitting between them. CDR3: CASSLNSPNYGYTF. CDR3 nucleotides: TGTGCCAGCAGTTTAAACAGTCCTAACTATGGCTACACCTTC.

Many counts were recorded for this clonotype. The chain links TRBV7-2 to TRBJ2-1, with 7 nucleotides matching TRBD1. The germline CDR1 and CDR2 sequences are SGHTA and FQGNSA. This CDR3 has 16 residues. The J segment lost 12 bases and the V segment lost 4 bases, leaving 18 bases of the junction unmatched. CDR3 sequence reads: CASSSLGTAGSRGQFF. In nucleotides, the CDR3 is TGTGCCAGCAGCTCCCTAGGGACAGCCGGGTCAAGGGGGCAGTTCTTC.

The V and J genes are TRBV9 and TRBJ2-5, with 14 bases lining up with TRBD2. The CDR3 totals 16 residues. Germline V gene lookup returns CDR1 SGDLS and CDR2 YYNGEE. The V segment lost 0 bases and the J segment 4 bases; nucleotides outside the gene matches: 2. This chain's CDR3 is CASSVGTSGGIETQYF. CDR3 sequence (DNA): TGTGCCAGCAGCGTAGGGACTAGCGGGGGGATAGAGACCCAGTACTTC.

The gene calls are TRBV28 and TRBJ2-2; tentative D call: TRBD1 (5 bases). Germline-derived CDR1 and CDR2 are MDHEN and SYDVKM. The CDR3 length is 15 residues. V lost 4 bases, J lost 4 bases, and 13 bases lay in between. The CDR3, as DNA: TGTGCCAGCAGTTACAGGTTTTTCCCCACCGGGGAGCTGTTTTTT. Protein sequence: CASSYRFFPTGELFF.